This paragraph reports one T cell receptor beta chain. Its specificity is unknown. The data derive from a study of radiation and T cells in renal cell carcinoma. For the study at large: Nephrectomy followed 15 Gy stereotactic body radiation by 4 weeks. Study-level findings and limits: Top tumor clonotypes rose in blood 2 weeks post-radiation, then contracted.

The repertoire was sequenced with immunoSEQ multiplex PCR; TCRdb's copy has only in-frame clones and lacks some. This repertoire shows 90,000 to 95,000 clones, 70% to 85% found once; its top ten account for approximately 6.4%. This CDR3 has 15 residues. V lost 3 bases and J lost 7; bases outside the gene matches: 12. Germline V CDR1 and CDR2: LNHDA, SQIVND (reference sequence). This sample's time point: baseline pretreatment blood. The treatment here: 15 Gy SBRT to primary tumor, nephrectomy 4 weeks later. After SBRT, blood was collected at 2 and 4 weeks, plus baseline. Sequenced here: blood, sampled from a patient whose treatment included radiotherapy and nephrectomy. The clonotype originates from a man aged 55 to 69 with renal cell carcinoma. The chain is built from TRBV19 and TRBJ2-7; TRBD2 matches 7 bases. The CDR3 reads CASSISAGALGEQYF. CDR3 nucleotides: TGTGCCAGTAGTATTTCGGCGGGAGCATTGGGGGAGCAGTACTTC.